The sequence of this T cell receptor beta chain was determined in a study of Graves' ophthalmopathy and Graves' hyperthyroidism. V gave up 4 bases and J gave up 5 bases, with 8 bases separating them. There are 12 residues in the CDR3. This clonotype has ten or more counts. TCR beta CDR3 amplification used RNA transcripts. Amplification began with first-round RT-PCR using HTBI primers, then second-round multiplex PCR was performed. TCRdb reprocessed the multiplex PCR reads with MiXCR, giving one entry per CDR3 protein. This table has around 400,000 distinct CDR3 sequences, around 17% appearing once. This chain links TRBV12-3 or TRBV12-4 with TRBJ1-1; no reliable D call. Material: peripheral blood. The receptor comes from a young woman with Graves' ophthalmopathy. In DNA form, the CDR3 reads TGTGCCAGCAGTTGGCGAGGAACTGAAGCTTTCTTT. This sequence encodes CASSWRGTEAFF.